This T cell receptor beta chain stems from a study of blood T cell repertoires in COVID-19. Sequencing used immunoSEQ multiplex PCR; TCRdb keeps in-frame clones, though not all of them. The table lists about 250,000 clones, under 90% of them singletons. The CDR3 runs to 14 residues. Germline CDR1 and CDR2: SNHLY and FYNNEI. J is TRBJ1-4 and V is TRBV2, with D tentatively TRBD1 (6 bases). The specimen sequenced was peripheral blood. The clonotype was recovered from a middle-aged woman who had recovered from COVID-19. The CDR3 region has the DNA TGTTTCTCGAAGCGGTCGCAGGGGAATGAAAAACTGTTTTTT. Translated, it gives CFSKRSQGNEKLFF.